This TCR beta chain was retrieved from a study of blood T cells in healthy people across ages. V gave up 3 bases and J gave up 2 bases; unmatched junction bases: 7. The CDR3 loop spans 16 amino acids. This clonotype was detected many times. Its specificity is unknown. Each sample provided at least 6 micrograms of extracted total RNA. A J-beta primer mix and a sample-barcoded 5' primer were used in a second PCR of about 6 to 12 cycles. All cDNA molecules were each tagged by a template-switch adaptor with 12 random nucleotides. TCRdb processed the 5' RACE reads anew with MiXCR; each CDR3 protein has one entry. The data contain 1.5 million to 1.9 million distinct CDR3 sequences, roughly 43% of them singletons. General observations from the study: The donors' CMV status was not determined, possibly confounding changes in expanded clonotypes. Per-million-T-cell TCR beta diversity fell roughly linearly with age.

V and J are TRBV12-3 or TRBV12-4 and TRBJ2-3, with TRBD2 matching over 8 bases. Sequenced input: blood. The source is a woman under 30 in good health. The CDR3 is CASSFWLAGATDTQYF. DNA for the CDR3: TGTGCCAGCAGTTTCTGGCTAGCGGGCGCCACAGATACGCAGTATTTT.